These 16 T cell receptor beta chains came from one sample sequenced in a study of T cells expressing NK-cell markers. TCRdb re-called the 5' RACE reads and shows each CDR3 protein once, DNA omitted. Recorded here are 440,000 or so distinct CDR3 sequences; the top ten clones represent 7.3%. Material: blood T cells: a sorted CD56 or NKG2C T cell subset, CD4+ or CD8+ T cells, or bulk PBMC T cells (not recorded which). The receptors originated from a woman between 18 and 75 years old in good health.

This sequence joins TRBV9 and TRBJ2-3. Germline V gives CDR1 SGDLS, CDR2 YYNGEE. The CDR3 is 14 residues long. The CDR3 region is CASSAQILTDTQYF.

The chain uses TRBV20-1 and TRBJ2-3; TCRdb selects TRBD1, and the lack of DNA leaves this call unchecked. Germline values: CDR1 DFQATT, CDR2 SNEGSKA (reference sequence). There are 15 residues in the CDR3. This chain's CDR3 is CSARDPGQGTDTQYF.

The chain links TRBV27 to TRBJ2-1; TCRdb picks TRBD2, but there is no DNA to check that call. The CDR3 runs to 16 residues. Germline V CDR1 and CDR2: MNHEY, SMNVEV (reference sequence). The CDR3 loop reads CASISLGPGPYNEQFF.

The chain employs TRBV28 and TRBJ1-3. The CDR3 consists of 15 residues. The germline V gene encodes CDR1 MDHEN and CDR2 SYDVKM. CDR3 region: CASSFYPAAGNTIYF.

V and J are TRBV12-3 or TRBV12-4 and TRBJ2-1; TCRdb indicates TRBD2, and absent DNA this call remains unverified. CDR3 length: 15 residues. The CDR3 sequence: CASRALGRSYNEQFF.

The chain links TRBV10-1 to TRBJ2-3; checking the TCRdb D call of TRBD1 is not possible without DNA. This CDR3 is 18 amino acids long. From germline, CDR1 is WNHNN and CDR2 SYGVQD (reference sequence). CDR3 in amino acids: CASSESGSVGGNTDTQYF.

V is TRBV20-1 and J is TRBJ2-7. The CDR3 length is 13 residues. The germline CDR1 and CDR2 sequences are DFQATT and SNEGSKA (reference sequence). The CDR3 spells CSASSGAPYEQYF.

The J gene is TRBJ1-1, the V gene TRBV6-5. This CDR3 is 13 amino acids long. Germline values: CDR1 MNHEY, CDR2 SVGAGI. The CDR3 sequence is CASSSYGALLAFF.

Here the CDR3 reads CASSQRLPGTPYNEQFF. V usage is TRBV3-1 and J usage is TRBJ2-1; TCRdb picks TRBD1, but there is no DNA to check that call. This CDR3 region has 17 residues. Germline V gives CDR1 LGHDT, CDR2 YNNKEL (reference sequence).

The chain couples TRBV5-1 to TRBJ2-1; TCRdb reports TRBD1, a call that lacks DNA to check it against. The CDR3 length is 15 residues. CDR1 SGHRS and CDR2 YFSETQ come from the germline V gene. CDR3 in amino acids: CASSQLSFRDNEQFF.

The chain has TRBV7-2 and TRBJ2-1; the TCRdb D gene call, TRBD2, has no DNA to confirm it. This CDR3 is 15 amino acids long. Germline CDR1 and CDR2: SGHTA and FQGNSA. CDR3: CASSFPPPRTNEQFF.

This chain uses TRBV28 with TRBJ1-1; TCRdb picks TRBD1, but there is no DNA to check that call. Germline values: CDR1 MDHEN, CDR2 SYDVKM. The CDR3 contains 12 residues. The CDR3 reads CASQGTGGEAFF.

This chain connects TRBV11-2 to TRBJ2-2; TCRdb's D call of TRBD1 is untestable without DNA. Germline CDR1 and CDR2: SGHAT and FQNNGV. This CDR3 contains 18 residues. The CDR3 is CASSSRDRGLANTGELFF.

The rearrangement uses TRBV12-3 or TRBV12-4 and TRBJ2-5; TCRdb's assignment of TRBD1 cannot be checked, as there is no DNA. This CDR3 has 14 residues. The CDR3 sequence is CASSPGRGQETQYF.

The V gene is TRBV4-3, the J gene TRBJ2-5; TCRdb proposes TRBD2, but this gene call is untestable without DNA. The V gene's germline CDR1 is LGHNA and CDR2 YSLEER. The CDR3 spans 16 residues. CDR3 sequence: CASSQDGAAGAASQYF.

The chain uses TRBV12-3 or TRBV12-4 and TRBJ2-1. The CDR3 consists of 13 residues. The CDR3 sequence: CASTRWDKNEQFF.